A single sample is the source of the 7 T cell receptor beta chains below, sequenced in a study of blood T cell repertoires in COVID-19. Sequenced by immunoSEQ multiplex PCR; TCRdb stores in-frame clones only, minus some. The table shows around 260,000 clones, with around four fifths occurring only once. Sequencing was done on a sample of peripheral blood. Receptors were obtained from a man aged 55 to 70 with acute or convalescent COVID-19.

This chain's CDR3 is CASSHSGGNQPQHF. The CDR3 DNA reads TGTGCCAGCAGCCATTCGGGTGGCAATCAGCCCCAGCATTTT. The chain recombines TRBV3-1 (or the pseudogene TRBV3-2) with TRBJ1-5; D is unclear. The germline V gene encodes CDR1 LGHDT and CDR2 YNNKEL (reference sequence). V was clipped by 3 bases and J by 2 bases, with 8 bases between them. The CDR3 is 14 residues long.

The V call is TRBV28, the J call TRBJ2-7, with D possibly matching TRBD1 (6 bases). V dropped 2 bases and J dropped 7 bases, with 18 bases sitting between them. The CDR3 covers 15 residues. Germline CDR1 MDHEN, CDR2 SYDVKM. Here the CDR3 reads CASSLPRTGLLEQYF. The CDR3 DNA sequence: TGTGCCAGCAGTTTACCCCGAACAGGGTTACTGGAGCAGTACTTC.

The rearrangement joins TRBV6-6 to TRBJ1-2; D is possibly TRBD1 (6 bases). The CDR3 runs to 14 residues. V was pared by 4 bases and J by 4 bases, with 13 bases between. Germline lookup yields CDR1 MNHNY and CDR2 SVGAGI (reference sequence). Here the CDR3 reads CASSSNGQPYGYTF. The CDR3 DNA reads as TGTGCCAGCAGTTCTAATGGACAGCCCTATGGCTACACCTTC.

This sequence joins TRBV28 and TRBJ1-5, with D unresolved. Germline V gene sequence: CDR1 MDHEN, CDR2 SYDVKM. Trimming removed 0 bases at V and 9 bases at J, with 12 bases between. There are 14 residues in the CDR3. This CDR3 reads CASSLWRARGPQHF. The CDR3 DNA follows: TGTGCCAGCAGTTTATGGCGGGCCCGGGGGCCCCAGCATTTT.

The chain employs TRBV4-3 and TRBJ2-6, with 9 nucleotides matching TRBD2. V shed 0 bases and J 0 bases; nucleotides not matched to a gene: 6. Germline V gene sequence: CDR1 LGHNA, CDR2 YSLEER. CDR3 length: 19 amino acids. CDR3 sequence reads: CASSQEASGISSGANVLTF. The CDR3 DNA reads TGCGCCAGCAGCCAAGAGGCTAGCGGGATTTCCTCTGGGGCCAACGTCCTGACTTTC.

The chain combines TRBV24-1 with TRBJ2-7; TRBD1 agrees at 9 bases. The CDR3 consists of 14 residues. J gave up 4 bases and V 7 bases, and 7 bases lay outside the gene matches. Germline V gives CDR1 KGHDR, CDR2 SFDVKD. CDR3 region: CATREQGAKYEQYF. As DNA, the CDR3 is TGTGCCACCAGAGAACAGGGGGCAAAGTACGAGCAGTACTTC.

The chain uses TRBV12-3 or TRBV12-4 and TRBJ2-1, with no clear D. CDR3 length: 13 amino acids. Trimming took 1 base from V and 3 from J, leaving 4 bases between them. The CDR3 region has the DNA TGTGCCAGCAGTTTAGGTATCTACAATGAGCAGTTCTTC. Encoded protein: CASSLGIYNEQFF.